The clone carrying this TCR beta chain showed up just a few times. Its antigen is unidentified. Amplification yielded TCR beta CDR3 regions, with RNA transcripts as the source. RT-PCR in the first round (using the HTBI primer set) targeted the TCR CDR3. TCRdb processed the multiplex PCR reads anew with MiXCR; each CDR3 protein has one entry. The table lists approximately 400,000 distinct CDR3 sequences, over 12% of them singletons. Ophthalmopathy patients showed a Clinical Activity Score of at least 3, NOSPECS grade of at least 4 and duration under 3 months. The sample is drawn from a study of T cells in Graves' hyperthyroidism and ophthalmopathy. The CDR3 totals 11 residues. Trimming shortened V by 2 bases and J by 6 bases, and 4 bases separated the two germline ends. Germline V CDR1 and CDR2: MNHNS, SASEGT. Study-wide findings and caveats: It was a median around 6 months before onset that the model predicted ophthalmopathy. A model of 13 V-J features distinguished ophthalmopathy from stable hyperthyroidism. Within blood appeared most thyroid clonotypes that had expanded above 0.001.

This chain joins TRBV6-1 and TRBJ1-1, with unresolved D. The material sequenced was blood. This receptor was identified in a man aged 50-60 years with Graves' ophthalmopathy. For the CDR3, the DNA is TGTGCCAGCAGTGAAACGGCTGAAGCTTTCTTT. Amino acid sequence: CASSETAEAFF.